This is a list of T cell receptor beta chains from one sample in a study of chemoradiotherapy in HPV16-positive cancers. Profiling relied on immunoSEQ multiplex PCR, and the TCRdb table lists in-frame clones only, not all of them. The sample carries 20,000 to 25,000 clones, over 85% recorded once. Sequencing used blood, obtained from a patient who underwent chemoradiotherapy. Receptors originate from a human donor with HPV-associated anogenital cancer. Each CDR3 is given with its conserved first and last residue. The D gene is left open where the match is weak. Size is stated for part of the rows, as once, few or many counts, or as a class when the clone is expanded.

d_gene	abundance	j_gene	v_gene	CDR3nt	CDR3aa
.	.	TRBJ2-3	TRBV5-1	TGCGCCAGCAGCTTGGGGGCAGGGGCAGATACGCAGTATTTT	CASSLGAGADTQYF
TRBD1	.	TRBJ2-7	TRBV5-4	TGTGCCAGCAGCTTGGACAGGGGTCTCTACGAGCAGTACTTC	CASSLDRGLYEQYF
TRBD1	once	TRBJ2-4	TRBV11-2	TGTGCCAGCAGCAATACAGGGGGCAGAGCCAAAAACATTCAGTACTTC	CASSNTGGRAKNIQYF
.	.	TRBJ2-3	TRBV5-1	TGCGCCAGCAGCGTAACAGGGACAGATACGCAGTATTTT	CASSVTGTDTQYF
.	.	TRBJ2-3	TRBV27	TGTGCCAGCAGTGAGGGGGACGATACGCAGTATTTT	CASSEGDDTQYF
TRBD2	.	TRBJ2-1	TRBV7-3	TGTGCCAGCAGCTTATCGGGGGGGACTGAGCAGTTCTTC	CASSLSGGTEQFF
.	.	TRBJ1-1	TRBV7-2	TGTGCCAGCAGCTTAGAAAAGACGGTGAACACTGAAGCTTTCTTT	CASSLEKTVNTEAFF
.	.	TRBJ1-4	TRBV7-9	TGTGCCAGCAGCTTATCGGTCCCCAGGGGTGGCGAAAAACTGTTTTTT	CASSLSVPRGGEKLFF
TRBD2	.	TRBJ2-3	TRBV6-5	TGTGCCAGCAGTTTGGCGGGGGGGCCGGGCACAGATACGCAGTATTTT	CASSLAGGPGTDTQYF
TRBD1	.	TRBJ2-5	TRBV7-9	TGTGCCAGCAGCTTAACCTCGGGACAGGTTGAAGAGACCCAGTACTTC	CASSLTSGQVEETQYF
TRBD2	.	TRBJ2-5	TRBV11-2	TGTGCCAGCAGCTTAAGCGGGGGGAGGGAGACCCAGTACTTC	CASSLSGGRETQYF
.	.	TRBJ1-1	TRBV11-1	TGTGCCAGCAGCTTCTCATTGAACACTGAAGCTTTCTTT	CASSFSLNTEAFF
.	.	TRBJ2-7	TRBV19	TGTGCCAGTAGTATTATGATGGCCTCCTACGAGCAGTACTTC	CASSIMMASYEQYF
TRBD1	.	TRBJ1-5	TRBV18	TGTGCCAGCTCGCTCAGACCGGACAGGGGTAGTCAGCCCCAGCATTTT	CASSLRPDRGSQPQHF
TRBD2	.	TRBJ2-5	TRBV7-9	TGTGCCAGCAGCTTAGGGGGGGGGACCCAGTACTTC	CASSLGGGTQYF
.	.	TRBJ1-2	TRBV2	TGTGCCAGCAGTGCGACTCCCACAGTGAACTATGGCTACACCTTC	CASSATPTVNYGYTF
.	.	TRBJ2-3	TRBV30	TGTGCCTGGAGAACGATGGGGGTCGCAGATACGCAGTATTTT	CAWRTMGVADTQYF
TRBD1	.	TRBJ2-5	TRBV7-6	TGTGCCAGCAGCTCTGACGACAGGGGAAAGACCCAGTACTTC	CASSSDDRGKTQYF
.	.	TRBJ1-2	TRBV20-1	TGCAGTGCTCCGCTGGGGGATGGCTACACCTTC	CSAPLGDGYTF
.	.	TRBJ1-5	TRBV11-3	TGTGCCAGCAGCCCTAGGGGGGCGGGGGGCGGCGGTCAGCCCCAGCATTTT	CASSPRGAGGGGQPQHF
.	.	TRBJ2-1	TRBV5-5	TGTGCCAGCAGCTTGGGGGGGCAGGTTGAGCAGTTCTTC	CASSLGGQVEQFF
.	.	TRBJ1-3	TRBV7-2	TGTGCCAGCAGCTTAGAAGGGCGCTCTGGAAACACCATATATTTT	CASSLEGRSGNTIYF
TRBD1	.	TRBJ2-7	TRBV5-1	TGCGCCAGCAGCTTGGGGGGGACAGGGGCGAGTGAGCAGTACTTC	CASSLGGTGASEQYF
.	.	TRBJ2-7	TRBV6-1	TGTGCCAGCAGTGCGCAGGGTCACGAGCAGTACTTC	CASSAQGHEQYF
.	.	TRBJ2-2	TRBV9	TGTGCCAGCAGCACCGGGACGGAAAACACCGGGGAGCTGTTTTTT	CASSTGTENTGELFF
.	.	TRBJ1-6	TRBV7-9	TGTGCCAGCAGCTCGGGGTCTGGGTCGAGGGGAGTTTCACCCCTCCACTTT	CASSSGSGSRGVSPLHF
TRBD2	.	TRBJ2-1	TRBV9	TGTGCCAGCAGTTTAAAAAGCGGGGGGGCCGCCAATGAGCAGTTCTTC	CASSLKSGGAANEQFF
.	.	TRBJ1-6	TRBV9	TGTGCCAGCAGCGTAGGGGCAGAAAATTCACCCCTCCACTTT	CASSVGAENSPLHF
.	.	TRBJ1-6	TRBV5-4	TGTGCCATGCGACAGGTTGATTCACCCCTCCACTTT	CAMRQVDSPLHF
.	.	TRBJ1-2	TRBV29-1	TGCAGCGTTGCCTCAAGAGAGGGGAACTATGGCTACACCTTC	CSVASREGNYGYTF
.	.	TRBJ1-5	TRBV21-1	TGTGCCAGCAACCGCGGGGATCGGATTCAGCCCCAGCATTTT	CASNRGDRIQPQHF
.	.	TRBJ2-3	TRBV28	TGTGCCAGCAGTCCCGACCTCCGCACAGATACGCAGTATTTT	CASSPDLRTDTQYF
TRBD2	.	TRBJ2-2	TRBV6-1	TGTGCCTGCCCCCTCCGGGAGGGAGGTACCGGGGAGCTGTTTTTT	CACPLREGGTGELFF
.	.	TRBJ1-5	TRBV12-5	TGTGCTAGCAAGGACAGTCTCAATCAGCCCCAGCATTTT	CASKDSLNQPQHF
.	.	TRBJ1-1	TRBV5-1	TGCGCCAGCAGCTTGGCCGGCACCTTGAACACTGAAGCTTTCTTT	CASSLAGTLNTEAFF
TRBD1	.	TRBJ2-2	TRBV2	TGTGCCAGCGGCAGGGGGCTCGGCGGGGAGCTGTTTTTT	CASGRGLGGELFF
.	.	TRBJ1-1	TRBV6-1	TGTGCCAGCAGCGAGACTCAGGGCAGCACTGAAGCTTTCTTT	CASSETQGSTEAFF
.	.	TRBJ1-3	TRBV4-1	TGCGCCAGCAGCCAAGTTGTGGTAAAGACAGCGGACTCTGGAAACACCATATATTTT	CASSQVVVKTADSGNTIYF
.	once	TRBJ1-4	TRBV4-1	TGCGCCAGCAGCCAGGAAGGGTATGGGCGAGAAAAACTGTTTTTT	CASSQEGYGREKLFF
.	.	TRBJ1-1	TRBV2	TGTGCCAGCACCCAAGGGAGGGGTAACACTGAAGCTTTCTTT	CASTQGRGNTEAFF
.	.	TRBJ2-5	TRBV5-1	TGCGCCAGCAGCTTGGCCGCTGGTATCCAAGAGACCCAGTACTTC	CASSLAAGIQETQYF